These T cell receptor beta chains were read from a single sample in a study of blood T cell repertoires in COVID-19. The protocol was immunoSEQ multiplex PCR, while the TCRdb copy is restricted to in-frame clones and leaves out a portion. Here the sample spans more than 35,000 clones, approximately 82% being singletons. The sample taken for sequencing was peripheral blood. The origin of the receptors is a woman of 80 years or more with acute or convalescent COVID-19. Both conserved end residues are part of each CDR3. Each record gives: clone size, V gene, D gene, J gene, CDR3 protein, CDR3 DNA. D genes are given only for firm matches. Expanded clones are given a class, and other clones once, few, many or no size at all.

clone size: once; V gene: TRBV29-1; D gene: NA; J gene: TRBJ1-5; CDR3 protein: CSGAGGNQPQHF; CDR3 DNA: TGCAGCGGCGCGGGGGGCAATCAGCCCCAGCATTTT
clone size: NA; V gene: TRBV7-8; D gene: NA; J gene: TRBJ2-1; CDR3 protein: CASSLEGLSNNEQFF; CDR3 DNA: TGTGCCAGCAGCTTAGAGGGACTGAGCAACAATGAGCAGTTCTTC
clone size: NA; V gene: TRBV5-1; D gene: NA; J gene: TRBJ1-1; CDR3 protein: CASSLGQSNTEAFF; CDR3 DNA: TGCGCCAGCAGCTTGGGCCAGTCGAACACTGAAGCTTTCTTT
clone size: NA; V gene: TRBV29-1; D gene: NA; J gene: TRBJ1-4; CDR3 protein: CSVEGSPGEKLFF; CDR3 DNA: TGCAGCGTTGAGGGGTCTCCAGGGGAAAAACTGTTTTTT
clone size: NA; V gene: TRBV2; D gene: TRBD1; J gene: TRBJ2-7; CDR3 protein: CASSGTGGKHRYEQYF; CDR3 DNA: TGTGCCAGCAGTGGGACAGGGGGGAAGCATCGTTACGAGCAGTACTTC
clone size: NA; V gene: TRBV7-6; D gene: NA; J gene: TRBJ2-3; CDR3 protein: CASSLEGPPGDTQYF; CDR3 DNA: TGTGCCAGCAGCTTAGAGGGTCCTCCGGGGGATACGCAGTATTTT
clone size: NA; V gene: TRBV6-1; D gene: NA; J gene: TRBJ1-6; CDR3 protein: CASSEQGSLGNSPLHF; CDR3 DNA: TGTGCCAGCAGTGAACAGGGGTCCCTGGGTAATTCACCCCTCCACTTT
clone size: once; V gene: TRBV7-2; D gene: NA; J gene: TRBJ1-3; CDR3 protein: CASSPILAAGNTIYF; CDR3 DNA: TGTGCCAGCAGTCCCATACTCGCGGCTGGAAACACCATATATTTT
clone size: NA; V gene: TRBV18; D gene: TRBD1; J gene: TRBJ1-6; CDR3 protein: CASSLSGQGESPLHF; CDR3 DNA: TGTGCCAGCTCACTCTCCGGACAGGGTGAATCACCCCTCCACTTT
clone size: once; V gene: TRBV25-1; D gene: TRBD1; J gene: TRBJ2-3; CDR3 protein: CAGDSSTDTQYF; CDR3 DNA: TGTGCAGGGGACAGTTCTACAGATACGCAGTATTTT
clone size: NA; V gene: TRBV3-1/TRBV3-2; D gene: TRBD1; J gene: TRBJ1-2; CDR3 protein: CASSRATGLNGYTF; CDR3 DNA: TGTGCCAGCAGCCGAGCGACAGGGTTGAATGGCTACACCTTC
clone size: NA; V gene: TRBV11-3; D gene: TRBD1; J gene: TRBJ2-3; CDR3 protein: CASSLGQTGVTDTQYF; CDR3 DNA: TGTGCCAGCAGCTTAGGCCAGACAGGGGTCACAGATACGCAGTATTTT
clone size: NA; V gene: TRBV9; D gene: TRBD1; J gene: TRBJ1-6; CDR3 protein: CASSTGQSWAPLHF; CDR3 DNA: TGTGCCAGCAGCACGGGACAGTCTTGGGCACCCCTCCACTTT
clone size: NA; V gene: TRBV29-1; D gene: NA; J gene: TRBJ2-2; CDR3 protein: CSVEKGPGELFF; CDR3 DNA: TGCAGCGTTGAGAAGGGGCCCGGGGAGCTGTTTTTT
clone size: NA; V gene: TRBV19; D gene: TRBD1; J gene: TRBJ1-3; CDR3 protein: CASMEGASGNTIYF; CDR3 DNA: TGTGCCAGTATGGAGGGGGCCTCTGGAAACACCATATATTTT
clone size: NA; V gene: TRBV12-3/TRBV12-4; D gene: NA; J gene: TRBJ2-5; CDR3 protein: CASSVGLEETQYF; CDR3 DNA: TGTGCCAGCAGTGTGGGACTTGAAGAGACCCAGTACTTC
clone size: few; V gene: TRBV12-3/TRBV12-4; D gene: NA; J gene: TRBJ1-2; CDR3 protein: CASSSSGVGYTF; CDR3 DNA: TGTGCCAGCAGCTCCTCGGGGGTTGGCTACACCTTC
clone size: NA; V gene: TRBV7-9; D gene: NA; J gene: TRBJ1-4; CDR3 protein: CASSLAVGGGADEKLFF; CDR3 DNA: TGTGCCAGCAGCTTAGCCGTCGGTGGGGGCGCGGATGAAAAACTGTTTTTT
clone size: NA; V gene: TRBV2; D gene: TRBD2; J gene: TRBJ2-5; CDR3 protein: CASGSGGASQETQYF; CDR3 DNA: TGTGCCAGCGGGAGCGGGGGGGCCTCCCAAGAGACCCAGTACTTC
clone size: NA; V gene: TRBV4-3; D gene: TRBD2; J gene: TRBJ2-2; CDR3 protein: CASSPSLDSGGGRLNTGELFF; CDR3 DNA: TGCGCCAGCAGCCCCTCCTTGGATAGCGGGGGGGGACGCCTAAACACCGGGGAGCTGTTTTTT
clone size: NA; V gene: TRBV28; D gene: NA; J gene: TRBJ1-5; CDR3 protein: CASSSAEYSNQPQHF; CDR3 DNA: TGTGCCAGCAGTTCCGCGGAGTATAGCAATCAGCCCCAGCATTTT
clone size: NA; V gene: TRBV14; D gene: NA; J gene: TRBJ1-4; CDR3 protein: CASSRAYNEKLFF; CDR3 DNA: TGTGCCAGCAGCCGGGCCTACAATGAAAAACTGTTTTTT
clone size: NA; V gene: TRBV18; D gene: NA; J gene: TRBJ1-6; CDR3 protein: CASSEQRLNSPLHF; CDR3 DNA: TGTGCCAGCTCCGAACAGAGACTAAATTCACCCCTCCACTTT
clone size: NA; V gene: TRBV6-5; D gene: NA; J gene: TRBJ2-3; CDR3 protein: CASKLFPTIPDTQYF; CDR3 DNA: TGTGCCAGCAAACTTTTTCCCACGATCCCAGATACGCAGTATTTT
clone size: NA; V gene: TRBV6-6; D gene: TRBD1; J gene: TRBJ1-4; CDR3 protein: CASNQGQGATNEKLFF; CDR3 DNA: TGTGCCAGCAACCAGGGACAGGGCGCAACTAATGAAAAACTGTTTTTT
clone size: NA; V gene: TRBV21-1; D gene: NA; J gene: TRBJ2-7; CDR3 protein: CASSAPGQGRIAQYF; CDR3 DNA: TGTGCCAGCAGCGCTCCGGGACAGGGAAGAATCGCGCAGTACTTC
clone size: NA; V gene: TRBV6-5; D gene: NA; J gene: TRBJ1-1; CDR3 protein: CASSNGGGSAEAFF; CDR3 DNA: TGTGCCAGCAGTAACGGAGGAGGGTCCGCTGAAGCTTTCTTT
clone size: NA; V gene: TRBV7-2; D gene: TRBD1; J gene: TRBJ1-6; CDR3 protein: CASSFSGQGGSPLHF; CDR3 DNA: TGTGCCAGCAGCTTCTCTGGACAGGGCGGATCACCCCTCCACTTT
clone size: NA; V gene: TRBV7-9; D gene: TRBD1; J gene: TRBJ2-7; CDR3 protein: CASSPPGQVYEQYF; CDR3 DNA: TGTGCCAGCAGCCCACCAGGACAGGTCTACGAGCAGTACTTC
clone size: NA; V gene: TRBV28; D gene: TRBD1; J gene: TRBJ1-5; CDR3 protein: CASTPTSGTVGQPQHF; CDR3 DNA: TGTGCCAGCACTCCCACCTCCGGGACAGTGGGTCAGCCCCAGCATTTT
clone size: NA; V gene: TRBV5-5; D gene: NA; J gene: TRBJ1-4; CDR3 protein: CASSLPPGEKLFF; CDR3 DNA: TGTGCCAGCAGCTTACCCCCGGGGGAAAAACTGTTTTTT
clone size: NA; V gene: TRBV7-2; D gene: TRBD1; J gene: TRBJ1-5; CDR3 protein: CASRPGTGGGGNQPQHF; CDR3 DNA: TGTGCCAGCAGGCCCGGGACAGGGGGCGGTGGCAATCAGCCCCAGCATTTT
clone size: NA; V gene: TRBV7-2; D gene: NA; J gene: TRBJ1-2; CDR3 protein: CASSLESGEGYGYTF; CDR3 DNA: TGTGCCAGCAGCTTAGAGTCAGGGGAGGGGTATGGCTACACCTTC
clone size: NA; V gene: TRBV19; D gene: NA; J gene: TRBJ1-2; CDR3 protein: CASSREGGLNGYTF; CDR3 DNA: TGTGCCAGTTCCCGCGAGGGGGGGTTGAATGGCTACACCTTC
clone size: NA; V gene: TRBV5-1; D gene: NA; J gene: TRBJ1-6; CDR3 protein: CASRTTGNPGNSPLHF; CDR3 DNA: TGCGCCAGCAGGACTACAGGGAATCCGGGTAATTCACCCCTCCACTTT
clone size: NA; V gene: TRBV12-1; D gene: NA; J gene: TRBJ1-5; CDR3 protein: CASSLPGRVGRQHF; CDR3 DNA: TGTGCCAGTAGCCTGCCTGGGAGGGTTGGCCGCCAGCATTTT
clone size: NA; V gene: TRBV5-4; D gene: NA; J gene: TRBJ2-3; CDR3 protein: CASSLAADTQYF; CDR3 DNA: TGTGCCAGCAGCTTAGCGGCAGATACGCAGTATTTT
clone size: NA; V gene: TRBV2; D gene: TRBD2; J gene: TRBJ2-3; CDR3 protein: CASTPSGGARTDTQYF; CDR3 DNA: TGTGCCAGTACTCCTAGCGGGGGGGCCAGAACAGATACGCAGTATTTT
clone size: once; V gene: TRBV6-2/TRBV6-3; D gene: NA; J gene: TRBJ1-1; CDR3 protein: CASSYSRVTEAFF; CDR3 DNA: TGTGCCAGCAGTTACTCACGGGTTACTGAAGCTTTCTTT
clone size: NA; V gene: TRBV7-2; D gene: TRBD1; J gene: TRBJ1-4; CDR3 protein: CASSLIGTGDFEKLFF; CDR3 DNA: TGTGCCAGCAGCTTAATAGGGACAGGGGATTTTGAAAAACTGTTTTTT
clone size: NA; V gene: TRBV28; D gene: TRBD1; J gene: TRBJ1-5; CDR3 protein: CASLDRGGQPQHF; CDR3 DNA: TGTGCCAGCTTGGACAGGGGAGGACAGCCCCAGCATTTT
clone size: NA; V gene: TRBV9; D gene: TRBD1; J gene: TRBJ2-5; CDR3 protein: CASSPQTGAGQETQYF; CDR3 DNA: TGTGCCAGCAGCCCCCAGACAGGGGCGGGCCAAGAGACCCAGTACTTC
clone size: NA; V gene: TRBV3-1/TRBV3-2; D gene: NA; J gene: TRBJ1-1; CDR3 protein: CASSQQRWGTEAFF; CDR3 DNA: TGTGCCAGCAGCCAACAGCGGTGGGGCACTGAAGCTTTCTTT
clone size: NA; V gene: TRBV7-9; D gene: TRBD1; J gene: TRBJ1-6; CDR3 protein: CASSIHGTGETPLHF; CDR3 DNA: TGTGCCAGCAGCATTCACGGGACAGGGGAAACACCCCTCCACTTT
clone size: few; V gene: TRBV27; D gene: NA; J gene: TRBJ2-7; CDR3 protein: CASRIGNPMNEQYF; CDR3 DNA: TGTGCCAGCAGAATCGGGAATCCAATGAACGAGCAGTACTTC
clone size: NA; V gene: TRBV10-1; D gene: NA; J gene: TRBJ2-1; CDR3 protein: CASRKEGANLSNEQFF; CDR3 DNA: TGCGCCAGCAGGAAGGAGGGGGCCAACTTGAGCAATGAGCAGTTCTTC
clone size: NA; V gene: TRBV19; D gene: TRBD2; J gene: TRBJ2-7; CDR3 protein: CASSMTSGAYEQYF; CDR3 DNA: TGTGCCAGTAGTATGACCAGCGGGGCCTACGAGCAGTACTTC
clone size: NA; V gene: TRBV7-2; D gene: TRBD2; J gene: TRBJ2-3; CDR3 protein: CASSLGYGGGVTDTQYF; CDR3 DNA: TGTGCCAGCAGCTTAGGTTACGGCGGGGGGGTCACAGATACGCAGTATTTT